This is a list of T cell receptor beta chains from one sample in a study of CD8 T cells in Susac syndrome. A single record per CDR3 protein comes from TCRdb applying MiXCR to the immunoSEQ multiplex PCR reads. The table includes some 450,000 distinct CDR3 sequences, around 85% detected once. The sample was CD8+ T cells from PBMCs. The receptors here all came from a human donor with multiple sclerosis. CDR3s leave out the opening cysteine and the closing phenylalanine or tryptophan. The order of the fields is J gene, V gene, CDR3 protein.

TRBJ2-7,TRBV12-3/TRBV12-4,ASSFAGQENEQY
TRBJ2-2,TRBV27,ASSRRANTGELF
TRBJ2-3,TRBV30,AWSPGQGAVADTQY
TRBJ2-7,TRBV4-1,ASSQDWQATYEQY
TRBJ2-1,TRBV27,ASRLAGVGNEQF
TRBJ1-2,TRBV7-9,ASSPDLKPGYT
TRBJ2-3,TRBV2,ASSDRKDRVTDTQY
TRBJ2-7,TRBV4-2,ASSQEGIPGAYEQY
TRBJ2-1,TRBV19,DSSIGAGGYNEQF
TRBJ2-1,TRBV20-1,SAHPLAGEGNEQF
TRBJ1-2,TRBV5-6,ASSAKDREGLANYGYT
TRBJ2-3,TRBV12-3/TRBV12-4,ASSPGESTDTQY
TRBJ2-7,TRBV12-3/TRBV12-4,ASSLEGHYEQY
TRBJ1-1,TRBV5-1,ASSLQGQPEAF
TRBJ2-1,TRBV19,ASSMADTYNEQF
TRBJ1-2,TRBV5-4,ASSFSQSNYGYT
TRBJ2-3,TRBV20-1,SARGLFGASTDTRY
TRBJ1-1,TRBV5-8,ASSLTAESAF
TRBJ2-5,TRBV5-8,ASSFEGGETQY
TRBJ2-7,TRBV28,ASTLRQAYEQY
TRBJ2-1,TRBV5-4,ASSPPGTSGSYEQF
TRBJ2-1,TRBV6-5,ASIEGGEQF
TRBJ1-2,TRBV27,ASSLSGQGEVNYGYT
TRBJ1-2,TRBV19,ASSIRDGYT
TRBJ2-1,TRBV11-2,ASSLDGQLSSYNEQF
TRBJ2-1,TRBV4-1,ASSQDFETPFYNEQF
TRBJ2-7,TRBV20-1,SARARDTLYAYEQY
TRBJ1-5,TRBV28,ASSLSQGDSNQPQH
TRBJ1-1,TRBV11-1,ASSLSEDGAF
TRBJ2-1,TRBV27,ASSLRTSLAEQF
TRBJ2-3,TRBV27,ASSFSPLFDGRAIMDTQY
TRBJ2-7,TRBV12-3/TRBV12-4,ASTNGHPEQY
TRBJ2-7,TRBV10-3,AISESTPTYEQY
TRBJ1-5,TRBV10-3,AIRETGAIDQPQH
TRBJ2-1,TRBV27,ASSLAGGLYEQF
TRBJ1-1,TRBV6-5,ASSYSIGGNTEAF
TRBJ2-2,TRBV11-2,ASSAGIRELF
TRBJ1-1,TRBV2,ASSYNTNTEAF
TRBJ1-5,TRBV5-6,ASSLYGSQPQH
TRBJ2-1,TRBV30,AWKRGRSSYNEQF
TRBJ2-1,TRBV15,ATSRVPGGGLVNEQF
TRBJ1-4,TRBV2,ASGQGAVDWLF
TRBJ2-7,TRBV15,ATSRDVREQY
TRBJ2-7,TRBV5-1,ASSSLREGQAYEQY
TRBJ2-7,TRBV11-2,ASSLGQGQN
TRBJ2-7,TRBV2,ASSGLSTSPFYEQY
TRBJ2-7,TRBV29-1,SVSDPGTGNSYEQY
TRBJ2-7,TRBV28,ASRLVGGIDEQY
TRBJ2-2,TRBV4-1,ASSQRDSFGTGELF
TRBJ2-7,TRBV5-1,ASSLSWGYEQY
TRBJ2-5,TRBV5-1,ASSSLMQETQY
TRBJ1-2,TRBV19,ASTFRGIYGYT
TRBJ2-6,TRBV9,ASSVNRDHSGANVLT
TRBJ1-1,TRBV27,ASSLTGTGHEAF
TRBJ2-7,TRBV27,ASSPLGQFSYEQY
TRBJ2-1,TRBV14,ASSQVAWWVYNEQF
TRBJ1-2,TRBV29-1,SVLTPEDYGYT
TRBJ2-7,TRBV12-3/TRBV12-4,ASSHYDSYEQY
TRBJ1-2,TRBV5-4,ASRPDGAVSPRGYT